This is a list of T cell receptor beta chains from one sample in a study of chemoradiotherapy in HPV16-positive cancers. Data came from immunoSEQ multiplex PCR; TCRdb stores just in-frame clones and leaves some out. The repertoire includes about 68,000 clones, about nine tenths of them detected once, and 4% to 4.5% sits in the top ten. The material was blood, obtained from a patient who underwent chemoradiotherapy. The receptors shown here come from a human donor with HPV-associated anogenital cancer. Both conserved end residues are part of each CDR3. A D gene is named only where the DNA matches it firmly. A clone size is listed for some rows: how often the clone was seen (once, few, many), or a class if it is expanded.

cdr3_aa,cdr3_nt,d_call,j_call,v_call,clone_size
CASSGQGWADTQYF,TGCGCCAGCAGTGGACAGGGTTGGGCAGATACGCAGTATTTT,TRBD1,TRBJ2-3,TRBV5-1,-
CASRGQGAGNIQYF,TGTGCCAGCAGGGGACAGGGGGCGGGAAACATTCAGTACTTC,TRBD1,TRBJ2-4,TRBV28,-
CASSPTAGTGSYEQYF,TGCGCCAGCAGCCCTACTGCCGGGACAGGGTCCTACGAGCAGTACTTC,TRBD1,TRBJ2-7,TRBV5-1,-
CASSYRGPGTEAFF,TGTGCCAGCAGTTACAGGGGGCCGGGCACTGAAGCTTTCTTT,TRBD1,TRBJ1-1,TRBV27,-
CASIGDRGIQQYF,TGTGCCAGCATTGGGGACAGGGGGATACAGCAGTACTTC,TRBD1,TRBJ2-7,TRBV2,-
CASSLKQGWSYNSPLHF,TGTGCCAGCAGTTTAAAACAGGGATGGTCCTATAATTCACCCCTCCACTTT,-,TRBJ1-6,TRBV27,-
CASSLDSSSPEQYF,TGCGCCAGCAGTTTGGACAGCTCTTCCCCAGAGCAGTACTTC,-,TRBJ2-7,TRBV10-1,-
CASSLGQEDF,TGTGCCAGCAGCTTAGGGCAGGAGGACTTC,-,TRBJ2-5,TRBV7-9,once
CASSFLRGSLEQYF,TGTGCCAGCAGTTTCCTTAGGGGCTCCTTAGAGCAGTACTTC,-,TRBJ2-7,TRBV27,-
CASSAGTSGSTDTQYF,TGTGCCAGCAGTGCTGGGACTAGTGGGTCCACAGATACGCAGTATTTT,TRBD2,TRBJ2-3,TRBV6-4,-
CASSDRQVMNTEAFF,TGTGCCAGTAGTGACCGACAGGTCATGAACACTGAAGCTTTCTTT,-,TRBJ1-1,TRBV19,-
CASSLEGEQYNEQFF,TGTGCCAGCAGCTTAGAGGGAGAACAGTACAATGAGCAGTTCTTC,-,TRBJ2-1,TRBV11-2,-
CASSVVLKETQYF,TGTGCCAGCTCAGTCGTTCTCAAAGAGACCCAGTACTTC,-,TRBJ2-5,TRBV18,once
CAISGVAGGSMDQETQYF,TGTGCCATCAGTGGAGTAGCGGGAGGATCTATGGACCAAGAGACCCAGTACTTC,TRBD2,TRBJ2-5,TRBV10-3,-
CASSLDRVSTEAFF,TGTGCCAGCAGTTTAGATCGCGTGAGCACTGAAGCTTTCTTT,-,TRBJ1-1,TRBV27,-
CASSWSNQPQHF,TGTGCCAGTAGTTGGAGCAATCAGCCCCAGCATTTT,-,TRBJ1-5,TRBV19,-
CASSNDRVDTQYF,TGTGCCAGCAGCAACGACAGGGTAGATACGCAGTATTTT,TRBD1,TRBJ2-3,TRBV2,-
CATSINLSHEQYF,TGTGCCACCAGCATTAATTTAAGTCACGAGCAGTACTTC,-,TRBJ2-7,TRBV15,-
CASSSGQGVKTEAFF,TGTGCCAGCAGTTCGGGACAGGGGGTTAAGACTGAAGCTTTCTTT,TRBD1,TRBJ1-1,TRBV27,-
CASSPWGESNEQFF,TGTGCCAGCAGCCCTTGGGGGGAGAGCAATGAGCAGTTCTTC,-,TRBJ2-1,TRBV5-5,-
CASSPPDRTGGSVSYEQYF,TGTGCCAGCAGCCCGCCGGACCGGACAGGGGGCTCGGTCTCCTACGAGCAGTACTTC,TRBD1,TRBJ2-7,TRBV11-2,-
CAISELRSSYEQYF,TGTGCCATCAGTGAGTTGAGGAGCTCCTACGAGCAGTACTTC,-,TRBJ2-7,TRBV10-3,-
CASSQGRGWLETQYF,TGTGCCAGCAGCCAAGGCAGGGGCTGGCTAGAGACCCAGTACTTC,-,TRBJ2-5,TRBV14,-
CATSKEWSRAYEQYF,TGTGCCACCAGCAAAGAGTGGTCTAGAGCCTACGAGCAGTACTTC,-,TRBJ2-7,TRBV15,few
CASRGNSGSQQPQHF,TGTGCCAGCAGGGGGAACAGCGGGTCGCAACAGCCCCAGCATTTT,-,TRBJ1-5,TRBV6-5,-